The subject of this entry is one T cell receptor (beta chain). The data were taken from a study of control samples from healthy donors and cancer patients. V was cut by 3 bases and J by 2 bases, with 14 bases left in between. The CDR3 runs to 15 residues. Germline loops: CDR1 KGHSH, CDR2 LQKENI. The protocol was immunoSEQ multiplex PCR, while the TCRdb copy is restricted to in-frame clones and leaves out a portion. Of approximately 68,000 clones in the sample, under 85% were seen once. This receptor was taken from a man aged 60 to 75 in good health. Specimen: blood. This chain links TRBV18 with TRBJ2-7; D remains unclear. The DNA of the CDR3 is TGTGCCAGCTCACCTGAATACCTCAGAACCTACGAGCAGTACTTC. The encoded protein is CASSPEYLRTYEQYF. Using reference TRBV18 and TRBJ2-7 for the parts outside the CDR3, the full variable domain is NAGVMQNPRHLVRRRGQEARLRCSPMKGHSHVYWYRQLPEEGLKFMVYLQKENIIDESGMPKERFSAEFPKEGPSILRIQQVVRGDSAAYFCASSPEYLRTYEQYFGPGTRLTVT.